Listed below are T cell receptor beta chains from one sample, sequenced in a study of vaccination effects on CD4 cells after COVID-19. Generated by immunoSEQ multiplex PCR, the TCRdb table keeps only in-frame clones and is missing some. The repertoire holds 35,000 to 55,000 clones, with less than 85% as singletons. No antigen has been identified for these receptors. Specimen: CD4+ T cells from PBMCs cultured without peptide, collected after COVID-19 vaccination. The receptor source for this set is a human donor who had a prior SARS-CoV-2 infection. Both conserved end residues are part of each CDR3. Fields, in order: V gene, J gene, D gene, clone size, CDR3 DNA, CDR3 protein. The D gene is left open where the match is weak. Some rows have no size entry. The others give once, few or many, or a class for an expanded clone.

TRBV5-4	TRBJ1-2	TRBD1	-	TGTGCCAGCAGCTTCAGGACAGGGGATTATGGCTACACCTTC	CASSFRTGDYGYTF
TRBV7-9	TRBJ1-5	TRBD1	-	TGTGCCAGCAGCGCCACCACAGGGGGAGGTCAGCCCCAGCATTTT	CASSATTGGGQPQHF
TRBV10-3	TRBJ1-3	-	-	TGTGCCATCAGTGAGTCGGGAAACACCATATATTTT	CAISESGNTIYF
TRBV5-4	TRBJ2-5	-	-	TGTGCCAGCAGCCTGGCAGGGTACCAAGAGACCCAGTACTTC	CASSLAGYQETQYF
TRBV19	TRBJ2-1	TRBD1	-	TGTGCCAGTAGTACCGACAGGGGGCAAAATGAGCAGTTCTTC	CASSTDRGQNEQFF
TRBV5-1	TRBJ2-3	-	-	TGCGCCAGCAGCTTAAGCGGGCCGAGCACAGATACGCAGTATTTT	CASSLSGPSTDTQYF
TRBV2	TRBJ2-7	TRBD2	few	TGTGCCAGCAGTGAGGGGGGGTCCTACGAGCAGTACTTC	CASSEGGSYEQYF
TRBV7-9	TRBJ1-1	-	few	TGTGCCAGCAGCTGGGACACCACTGAAGCTTTCTTT	CASSWDTTEAFF
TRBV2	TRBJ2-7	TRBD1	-	TGTGCCAGCAGTGAAGCCGGACAGGGAACCTACGAGCAGTACTTC	CASSEAGQGTYEQYF
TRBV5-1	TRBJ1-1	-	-	TGCGCCAGCAGCCGCGACGTCGGCACTGAAGCTTTCTTT	CASSRDVGTEAFF
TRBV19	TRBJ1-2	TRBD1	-	TGTGCCAGTAGTATCGGTCCAGGGGGCGTCTATGGCTACACCTTC	CASSIGPGGVYGYTF
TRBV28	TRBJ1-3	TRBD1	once	TGTGCCAGCAGTGCCCCCGGGACAGGGGTAGTCACCATATATTTT	CASSAPGTGVVTIYF
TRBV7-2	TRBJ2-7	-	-	TGTGCCAGCAGCCTTCAGGCAGGCCCCTACGAGCAGTACTTC	CASSLQAGPYEQYF
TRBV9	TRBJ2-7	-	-	TGTGCCAGCAGCGTAGGAAGGGGCTCCTACGAGCAGTACTTC	CASSVGRGSYEQYF
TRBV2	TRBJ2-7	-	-	TGTGCCAGCCTCCGACAAATTGGCTCAGTGCAGTACTTC	CASLRQIGSVQYF
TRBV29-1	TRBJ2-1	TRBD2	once	TGCAGCGTTGGGGCGGGAGGGTACAATGAGCAGTTCTTC	CSVGAGGYNEQFF
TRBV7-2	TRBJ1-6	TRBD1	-	TGTGCCAGCAGACGCCTCAGGGGGCTTAATTCACCCCTCCACTTT	CASRRLRGLNSPLHF